This T cell receptor (beta chain) emerged from a study of response to subunit inactivated influenza vaccine. Trimming took 7 bases from V and 1 from J; bases not matched to a gene: 5. CDR3 length: 14 residues. From the RT-PCR reads, TCRdb called clonotypes with MiXCR, one entry per CDR3 protein. The sample carries roughly 500,000 distinct CDR3 sequences, less than 30% recorded once. Material: CD4+ T cells sorted from PBMCs, obtained roughly 5 days after vaccination. The clonotype was recovered from a man aged 45-65 years who received an inactivated influenza vaccine. The genes are TRBV12-3 or TRBV12-4 and TRBJ2-5; 8 positions match TRBD1. The CDR3, as DNA: TGTGCCAGCACCAGGGGGCGGATCCAAGAGACCCAGTACTTC. Protein product: CASTRGRIQETQYF.